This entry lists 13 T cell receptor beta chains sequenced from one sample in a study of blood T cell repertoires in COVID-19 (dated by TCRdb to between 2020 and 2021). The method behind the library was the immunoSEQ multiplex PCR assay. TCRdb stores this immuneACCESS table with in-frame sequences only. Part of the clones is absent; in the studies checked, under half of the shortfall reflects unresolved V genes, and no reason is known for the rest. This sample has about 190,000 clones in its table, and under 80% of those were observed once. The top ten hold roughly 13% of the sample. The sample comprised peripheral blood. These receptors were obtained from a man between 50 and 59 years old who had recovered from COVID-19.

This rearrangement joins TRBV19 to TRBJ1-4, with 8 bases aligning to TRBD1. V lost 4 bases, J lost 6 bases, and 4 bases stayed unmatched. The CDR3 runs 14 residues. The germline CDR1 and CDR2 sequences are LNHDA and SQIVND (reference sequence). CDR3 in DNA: TGTGCCAGTAGTACCGGGACAGGATATGAAAAACTGTTTTTT. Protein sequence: CASSTGTGYEKLFF.

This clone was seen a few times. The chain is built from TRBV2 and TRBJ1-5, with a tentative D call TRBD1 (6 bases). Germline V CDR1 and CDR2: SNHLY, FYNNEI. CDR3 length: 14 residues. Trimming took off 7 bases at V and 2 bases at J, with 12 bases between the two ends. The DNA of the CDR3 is TGTGCCAGCACCCCGAGACAGGGCAATCAGCCCCAGCATTTT. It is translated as CASTPRQGNQPQHF.

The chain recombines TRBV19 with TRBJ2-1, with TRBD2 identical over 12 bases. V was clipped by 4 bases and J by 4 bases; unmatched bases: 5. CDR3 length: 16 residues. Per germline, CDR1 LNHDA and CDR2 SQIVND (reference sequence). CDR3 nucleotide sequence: TGTGCCAGTAGTACCTTGACTAGCGGGAGTTACAATGAGCAGTTCTTC. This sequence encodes CASSTLTSGSYNEQFF. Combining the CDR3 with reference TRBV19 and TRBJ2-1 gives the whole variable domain DGGITQSPKYLFRKEGQNVTLSCEQNLNHDAMYWYRQDPGQGLRLIYYSQIVNDFQKGDIAEGYSVSREKKESFPLTVTSAQKNPTAFYLCASSTLTSGSYNEQFFGPGTRLTVL.

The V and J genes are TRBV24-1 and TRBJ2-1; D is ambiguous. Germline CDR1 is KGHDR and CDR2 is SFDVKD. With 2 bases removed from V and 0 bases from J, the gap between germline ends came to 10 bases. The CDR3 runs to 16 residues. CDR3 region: CATSDSSASSYNEQFF. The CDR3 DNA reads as TGTGCCACCAGTGATTCGTCCGCCAGCTCCTACAATGAGCAGTTCTTC.

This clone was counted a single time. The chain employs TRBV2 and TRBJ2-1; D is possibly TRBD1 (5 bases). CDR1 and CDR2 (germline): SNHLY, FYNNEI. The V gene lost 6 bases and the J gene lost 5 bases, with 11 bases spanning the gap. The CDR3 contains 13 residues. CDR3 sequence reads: CASRLTANNEQFF. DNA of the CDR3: TGTGCCAGCAGGCTGACAGCGAACAATGAGCAGTTCTTC.

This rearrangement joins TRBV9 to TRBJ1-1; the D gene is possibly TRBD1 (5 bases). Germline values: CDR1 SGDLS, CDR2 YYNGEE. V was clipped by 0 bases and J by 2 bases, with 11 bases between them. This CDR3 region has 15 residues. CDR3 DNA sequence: TGTGCCAGCAGCGTAGGGCAGGGCCCAAACACTGAAGCTTTCTTT. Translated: CASSVGQGPNTEAFF.

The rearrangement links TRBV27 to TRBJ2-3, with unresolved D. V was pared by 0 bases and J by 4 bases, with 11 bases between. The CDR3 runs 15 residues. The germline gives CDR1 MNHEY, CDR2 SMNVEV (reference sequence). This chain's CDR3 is CASSLSDLVADTQYF. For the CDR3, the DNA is TGTGCCAGCAGTTTATCGGATCTAGTGGCAGATACGCAGTATTTT.

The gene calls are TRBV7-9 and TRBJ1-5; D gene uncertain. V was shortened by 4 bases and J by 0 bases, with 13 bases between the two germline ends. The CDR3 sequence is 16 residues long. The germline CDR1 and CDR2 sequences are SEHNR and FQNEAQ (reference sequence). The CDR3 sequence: CASSSDPGYSNQPQHF. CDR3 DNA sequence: TGTGCCAGCAGCTCAGACCCAGGTTATAGCAATCAGCCCCAGCATTTT.

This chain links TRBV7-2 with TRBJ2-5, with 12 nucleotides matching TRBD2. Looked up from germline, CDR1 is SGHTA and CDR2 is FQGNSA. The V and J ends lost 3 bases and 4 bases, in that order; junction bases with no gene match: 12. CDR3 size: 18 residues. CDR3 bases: TGTGCCAGCAGCTTTAGTTCTGTACTAGCGGGAGGTTCAGAGACCCAGTACTTC. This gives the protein CASSFSSVLAGGSETQYF.

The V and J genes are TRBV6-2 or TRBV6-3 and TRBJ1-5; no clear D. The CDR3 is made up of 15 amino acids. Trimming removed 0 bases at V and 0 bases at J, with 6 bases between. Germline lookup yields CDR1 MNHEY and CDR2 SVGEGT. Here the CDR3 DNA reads TGTGCCAGCAGTTACTCGGGCCTTAGCAATCAGCCCCAGCATTTT. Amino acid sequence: CASSYSGLSNQPQHF.

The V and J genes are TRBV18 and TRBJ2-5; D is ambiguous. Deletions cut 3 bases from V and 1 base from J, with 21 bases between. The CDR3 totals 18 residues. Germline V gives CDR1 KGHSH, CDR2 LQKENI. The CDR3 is CASSPYLSFPTLQETQYF. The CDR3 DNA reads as TGTGCCAGCTCACCGTACCTATCCTTCCCAACGCTCCAAGAGACCCAGTACTTC.

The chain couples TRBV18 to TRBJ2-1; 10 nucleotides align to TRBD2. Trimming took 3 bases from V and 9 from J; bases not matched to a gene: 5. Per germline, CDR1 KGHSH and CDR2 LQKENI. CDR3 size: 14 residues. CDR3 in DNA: TGTGCCAGCTCACCCCCTAGCGGGAGCGGTGAGCAGTTCTTC. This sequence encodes CASSPPSGSGEQFF. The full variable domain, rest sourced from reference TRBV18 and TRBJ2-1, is NAGVMQNPRHLVRRRGQEARLRCSPMKGHSHVYWYRQLPEEGLKFMVYLQKENIIDESGMPKERFSAEFPKEGPSILRIQQVVRGDSAAYFCASSPPSGSGEQFFGPGTRLTVL.

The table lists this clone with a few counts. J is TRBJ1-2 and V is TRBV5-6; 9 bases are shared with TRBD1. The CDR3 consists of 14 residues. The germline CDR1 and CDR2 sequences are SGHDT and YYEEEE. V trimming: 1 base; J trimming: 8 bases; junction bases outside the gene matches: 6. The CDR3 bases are TGTGCCAGCAGCTTGACTGGACAGGGGAAAGGCTACACCTTC. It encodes CASSLTGQGKGYTF.